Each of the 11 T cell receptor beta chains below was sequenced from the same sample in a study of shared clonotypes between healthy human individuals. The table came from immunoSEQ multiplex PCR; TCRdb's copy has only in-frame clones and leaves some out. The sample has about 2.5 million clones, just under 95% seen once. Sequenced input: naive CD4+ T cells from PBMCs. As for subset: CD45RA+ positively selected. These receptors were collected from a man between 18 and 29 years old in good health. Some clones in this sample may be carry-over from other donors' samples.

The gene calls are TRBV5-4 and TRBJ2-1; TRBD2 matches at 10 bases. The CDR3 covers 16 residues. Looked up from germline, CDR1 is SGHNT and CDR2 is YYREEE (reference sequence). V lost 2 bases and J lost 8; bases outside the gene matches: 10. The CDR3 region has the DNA TGTGCCAGCAGCTTCCCCGTGGTAGCGGGAGGACATGAGCAGTTCTTC. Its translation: CASSFPVVAGGHEQFF.

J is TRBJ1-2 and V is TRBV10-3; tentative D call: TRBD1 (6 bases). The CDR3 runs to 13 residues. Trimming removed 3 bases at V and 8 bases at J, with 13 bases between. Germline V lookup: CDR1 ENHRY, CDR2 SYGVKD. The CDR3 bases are TGTGCCATCAGTGACCGCGGGACATACGGCTACACCTTC. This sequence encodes CAISDRGTYGYTF.

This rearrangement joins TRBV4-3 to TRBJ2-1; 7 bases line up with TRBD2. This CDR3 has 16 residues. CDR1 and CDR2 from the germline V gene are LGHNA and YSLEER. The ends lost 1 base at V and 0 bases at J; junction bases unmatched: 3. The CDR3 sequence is CASSQALANSYNEQFF. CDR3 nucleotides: TGCGCCAGCAGCCAAGCACTAGCGAACTCCTACAATGAGCAGTTCTTC.

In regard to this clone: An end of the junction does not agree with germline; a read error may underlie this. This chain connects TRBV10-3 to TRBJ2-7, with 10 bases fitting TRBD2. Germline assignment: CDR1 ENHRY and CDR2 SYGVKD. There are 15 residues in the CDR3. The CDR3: CASSYLAGETYEQYF. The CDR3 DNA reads TGTGCCAGCAGTTACCTAGCGGGAGAGACCTACGAGCAGTACTTC.

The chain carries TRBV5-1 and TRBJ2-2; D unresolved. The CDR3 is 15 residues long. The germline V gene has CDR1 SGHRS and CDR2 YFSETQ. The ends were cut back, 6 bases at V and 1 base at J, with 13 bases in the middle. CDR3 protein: CASTLAWVNTGELFF. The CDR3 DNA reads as TGCGCCAGCACTCTGGCCTGGGTGAACACCGGGGAGCTGTTTTTT.

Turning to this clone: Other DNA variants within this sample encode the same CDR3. CDR3 DNA sequence: TGTGCCAGCAGCCCCGGGACGCAAGAGACCCAGTACTTC. This encodes CASSPGTQETQYF. This chain connects TRBV7-2 to TRBJ2-5; either TRBD1 or TRBD2 may fit D (5 bases each). Germline CDR1 SGHTA, CDR2 FQGNSA. The V end was cut by 5 bases, the J end by 2 bases, with 9 bases between. The CDR3 loop spans 13 amino acids.

Here the CDR3 reads CASSPTLRDRDGYTF. In DNA form, the CDR3 reads TGTGCCAGCAGCCCGACGTTACGGGACAGGGATGGCTACACCTTC. V and J are TRBV5-4 and TRBJ1-2; TRBD1 matches at 9 bases. The CDR3 covers 15 residues. CDR1 and CDR2 (germline): SGHNT, YYREEE (reference sequence). The ends lost 4 bases at V and 6 bases at J; junction bases unmatched: 10.

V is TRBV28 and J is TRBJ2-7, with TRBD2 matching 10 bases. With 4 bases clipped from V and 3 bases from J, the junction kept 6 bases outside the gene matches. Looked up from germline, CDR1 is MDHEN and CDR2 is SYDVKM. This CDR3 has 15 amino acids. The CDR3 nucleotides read TGTGCCAGCAGTTCTCCCGGGACTAGCGACTACGAGCAGTACTTC. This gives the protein CASSSPGTSDYEQYF.

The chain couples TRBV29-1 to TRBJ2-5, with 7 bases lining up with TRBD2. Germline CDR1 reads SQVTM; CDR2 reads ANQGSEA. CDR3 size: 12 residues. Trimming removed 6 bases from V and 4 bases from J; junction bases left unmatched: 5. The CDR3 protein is CSVDGLGETQYF. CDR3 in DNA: TGCAGCGTGGACGGACTAGGAGAGACCCAGTACTTC.

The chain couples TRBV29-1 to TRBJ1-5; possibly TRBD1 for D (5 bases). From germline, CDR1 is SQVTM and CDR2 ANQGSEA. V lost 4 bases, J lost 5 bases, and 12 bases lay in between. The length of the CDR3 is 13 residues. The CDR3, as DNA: TGCAGCGTTGCCGGGGGGATGGATCAGCCCCAGCATTTT. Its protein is CSVAGGMDQPQHF. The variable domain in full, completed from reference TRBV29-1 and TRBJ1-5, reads SAVISQKPSRDICQRGTSLTIQCQVDSQVTMMFWYRQQPGQSLTLIATANQGSEATYESGFVIDKFPISRPNLTFSTLTVSNMSPEDSSIYLCSVAGGMDQPQHFGDGTRLSIL.

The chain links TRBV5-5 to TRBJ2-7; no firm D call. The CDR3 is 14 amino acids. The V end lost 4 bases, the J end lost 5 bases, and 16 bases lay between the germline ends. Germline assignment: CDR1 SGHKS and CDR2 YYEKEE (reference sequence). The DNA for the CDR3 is TGTGCCAGCAGCGCCGACCCGGGCCGCGACGAGCAGTACTTC. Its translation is CASSADPGRDEQYF.